This passage covers 12 T cell receptor beta chains from one sample sequenced in a study of cytomegalovirus exposure and HLA in healthy donors. The PCR was carried out with 60 Vbeta primers and 13 Jbeta primers. Profiling relied on immunoSEQ multiplex PCR, and the TCRdb table lists in-frame clones only, not all of them. The data show 50,000 to 75,000 clones, approximately 75% seen once. Sequenced input: PBMCs. The source of these receptors is a man aged 25-40 years in good health and CMV-seropositive.

V gene TRBV27 combines with J gene TRBJ2-3; TRBD2 matches 7 bases. J was trimmed by 1 base and V by 7 bases; bases with no gene match: 11. The length of the CDR3 is 16 residues. Germline assignment: CDR1 MNHEY and CDR2 SMNVEV (reference sequence). CDR3 amino acids: CASTMSRGEGTDTQYF. The DNA of the CDR3 is TGTGCCAGCACCATGAGCCGGGGGGAAGGCACAGATACGCAGTATTTT.

The chain couples TRBV4-3 to TRBJ1-4, with D tentatively TRBD1 (6 bases). The CDR3 contains 21 residues. Trimming took off 1 base at V and 0 bases at J, with 24 bases between the two ends. Germline V gene data show CDR1 as LGHNA and CDR2 as YSLEER. The CDR3 loop is CASSQVFGGFRGSATNEKLFF. For the CDR3, the DNA is TGCGCCAGCAGCCAAGTTTTTGGAGGTTTCAGGGGATCTGCAACTAATGAAAAACTGTTTTTT.

The table lists this clone with a few counts. This sequence joins TRBV27 and TRBJ1-2, with 7 bases identical to TRBD1. V was pared by 6 bases and J by 4 bases, with 11 bases of the junction left unmatched. The CDR3 loop spans 15 amino acids. Germline V gives CDR1 MNHEY, CDR2 SMNVEV (reference sequence). The CDR3 region has the DNA TGTGCCAGCAGCAGGACAGGCCGAACTGGCTATGGCTACACCTTC. Protein sequence: CASSRTGRTGYGYTF.

The chain employs TRBV6-4 and TRBJ2-1; D is perhaps TRBD2 (6 bases). Germline assignment: CDR1 MRHNA and CDR2 SNTAGT. V dropped 4 bases and J dropped 6 bases, with 16 bases sitting between them. This CDR3 region has 15 residues. CDR3 loop: CASSGSPGGSNEQFF. CDR3 DNA: TGTGCCAGCAGTGGGAGCCCCGGGGGATCCAATGAGCAGTTCTTC.

This sequence joins TRBV9 and TRBJ1-1; D might be TRBD1 (5 bases). The CDR3 has 13 residues. V was clipped by 0 bases and J by 5 bases, with 8 bases between them. Germline values: CDR1 SGDLS, CDR2 YYNGEE. Written as DNA, the CDR3 is TGTGCCAGCAGCGTAGCTCGGGGGACTGAAGCTTTCTTT. Translation gives CASSVARGTEAFF.

The rearrangement links TRBV7-2 to TRBJ1-6; 11 bases agree with TRBD1. Germline CDR1 reads SGHTA; CDR2 reads FQGNSA. The V segment lost 1 base and the J segment 10 bases; nucleotides outside the gene matches: 3. This CDR3 spans 15 amino acids. The CDR3, as DNA: TGTGCCAGCAGCTTAGTTGGACAGGGGGCATCACCCCTCCACTTT. This sequence encodes CASSLVGQGASPLHF.

The V and J genes are TRBV6-4 and TRBJ2-3, with D maybe TRBD2 (7 bases). This CDR3 has 15 amino acids. V lost 3 bases and J lost 2, with 12 bases in between. Germline assignment: CDR1 MRHNA and CDR2 SNTAGT. CDR3 amino acids: CASSERGGYTDTQYF. CDR3 in DNA: TGTGCCAGCAGTGAGAGGGGGGGCTACACAGATACGCAGTATTTT.

The rearrangement links TRBV11-2 to TRBJ1-1, with TRBD1 matching over 7 bases. J gave up 0 bases and V 5 bases, and 12 bases lay outside the gene matches. Germline CDR1 reads SGHAT; CDR2 reads FQNNGV. This CDR3 is 17 amino acids long. The CDR3 sequence: CASSPTQGGGMNTEAFF. Here the CDR3 DNA reads TGTGCCAGCAGCCCGACCCAGGGGGGCGGGATGAACACTGAAGCTTTCTTT.

There are a few counts of this clone. The rearrangement uses TRBV10-3 and TRBJ1-3, with 8 bases that match TRBD1. Germline V CDR1 and CDR2: ENHRY, SYGVKD. This CDR3 is 14 amino acids long. V was pared by 10 bases and J by 2 bases, with 7 bases of the junction left unmatched. The CDR3 bases are TGTGCCACCGGACAGGGTTCGGCTGGAAACACCATATATTTT. Translating gives CATGQGSAGNTIYF.

This chain links TRBV15 with TRBJ1-3; 7 bases are a match to TRBD1. Germline CDR1 reads LNHNV; CDR2 reads YYDKDF (reference sequence). The trim removed 5 bases at V and 4 bases at J, leaving 8 bases unmatched. The CDR3 runs to 15 residues. CDR3 in amino acids: CATSRGGTAGNTIYF. The CDR3 nucleotides are TGTGCCACCAGCCGCGGGGGGACAGCAGGAAACACCATATATTTT.

The chain recombines TRBV7-8 with TRBJ2-5; the match to TRBD2 covers 14 bases. Germline-derived CDR1 and CDR2 are SGHVS and FQNEAQ. V gave up 5 bases and J gave up 5 bases; unmatched junction bases: 4. This CDR3 is built from 15 residues. The CDR3 loop reads CASSARLAGGETQYF. The CDR3 DNA reads TGTGCCAGCAGCGCCCGACTAGCGGGGGGGGAGACCCAGTACTTC.

This chain links TRBV30 with TRBJ1-2; no definite D call. This CDR3 spans 13 amino acids. Deletions cut 2 bases from V and 8 bases from J, with 15 bases between. The germline CDR1 and CDR2 sequences are GTSNPN and SVGIG (reference sequence). This chain's CDR3 is CAWSFLSDRGYTF. The CDR3, as DNA: TGTGCCTGGAGTTTCCTCTCCGATCGGGGCTACACCTTC. Combining the CDR3 with reference TRBV30 and TRBJ1-2 gives the whole variable domain SQTIHQWPATLVQPVGSPLSLECTVEGTSNPNLYWYRQAAGRGLQLLFYSVGIGQISSEVPQNLSASRPQDRQFILSSKKLLLSDSGFYLCAWSFLSDRGYTFGSGTRLTVV.